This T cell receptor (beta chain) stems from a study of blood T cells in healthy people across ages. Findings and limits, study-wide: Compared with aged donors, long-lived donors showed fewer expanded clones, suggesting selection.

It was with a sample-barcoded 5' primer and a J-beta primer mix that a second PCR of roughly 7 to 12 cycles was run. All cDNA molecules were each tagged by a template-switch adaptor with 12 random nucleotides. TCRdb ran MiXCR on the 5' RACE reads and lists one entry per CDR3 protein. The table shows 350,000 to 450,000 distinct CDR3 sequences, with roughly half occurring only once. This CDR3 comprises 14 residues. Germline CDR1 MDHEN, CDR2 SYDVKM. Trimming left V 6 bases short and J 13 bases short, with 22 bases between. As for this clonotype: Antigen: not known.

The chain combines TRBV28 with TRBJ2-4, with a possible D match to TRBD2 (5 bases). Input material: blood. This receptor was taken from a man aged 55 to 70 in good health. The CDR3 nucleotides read TGTGCCAGCAGCCCCCAGATGCGTTTGGGAGAGCAGTACTTC. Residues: CASSPQMRLGEQYF. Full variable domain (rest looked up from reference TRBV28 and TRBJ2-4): DVKVTQSSRYLVKRTGEKVFLECVQDMDHENMFWYRQDPGLGLRLIYFSYDVKMKEKGDIPEGYSVSREKKERFSLILESASTNQTSMYLCASSPQMRLGEQYFGAGTRLSVL.